This T cell receptor (beta chain) was sequenced in a study of T cell responses to AZD1222 COVID-19 vaccine. Study context: Analyses pooled second doses at about 4 or about 12 weeks.

The assay was immunoSEQ multiplex PCR, and TCRdb's table has in-frame clones only and misses some. The sample lists 120,000 to 150,000 clones, under 95% occurring once. V lost 3 bases to trimming and J lost 3 bases; unmatched junction nucleotides: 3. The CDR3 consists of 15 residues. Germline V gene lookup returns CDR1 SEHNR and CDR2 FQNEAQ (reference sequence). Findings and limits, study-wide: Only after the peak T cell response were repertoires sampled. The study identified only a handful of AZD1222 recipients as seropositive at baseline.

Notes on this clone: As yet, its antigen is unknown.

V gene TRBV7-9 combines with J gene TRBJ1-4, with 8 nucleotides matching TRBD1. The sequenced sample was peripheral blood, obtained on day 0 of AZD1222 vaccination. The clonotype originates from an adult in good health. CDR3 DNA: TGTGCCAGCAGCTTCGGGGACAGGTCTAATGAAAAACTGTTTTTT. Residues: CASSFGDRSNEKLFF.